The sample holds a few counts of the clone carrying this TCR beta chain. Its cognate antigen is unknown. The data derive from a study of identical twins. Unique molecular identifiers were present on the cDNA, and a universal primer site came from template switching. TCRdb called the 5' RACE reads again in MiXCR, with one record for every CDR3 protein. The top ten clones hold more than 0.75% of a sample with about 660,000 distinct CDR3 sequences, 8.5% to 9.5% of them seen once. Broader study findings: Within cord blood, abundant beta clonotypes carried fewer insertions, but memory repertoires showed no such trend. The study found weaker excess twin sharing in beta out-of-frame sequences.

In addition, the sample was reused for a study of yellow fever vaccine responses in identical twins. That paper notes: On the reported evidence, twins' vaccine T cell responses seemed partly convergent and partly personalized.

The origin of this receptor is a woman between 18 and 30 years old in good health. Material for sequencing was PBMCs.

In nucleotides, the CDR3 is TGTGCCATCAGCCACGGACAGGGGGGAAATGGCTACACCTTC. Its protein product is CAISHGQGGNGYTF. The V gene is TRBV10-3, the J gene TRBJ1-2; 10 nucleotides match TRBD1. Looked up from germline, CDR1 is ENHRY and CDR2 is SYGVKD. Losses at the gene ends were 6 bases for V and 6 bases for J; bases not matched to a gene: 7. The length of the CDR3 is 14 residues.